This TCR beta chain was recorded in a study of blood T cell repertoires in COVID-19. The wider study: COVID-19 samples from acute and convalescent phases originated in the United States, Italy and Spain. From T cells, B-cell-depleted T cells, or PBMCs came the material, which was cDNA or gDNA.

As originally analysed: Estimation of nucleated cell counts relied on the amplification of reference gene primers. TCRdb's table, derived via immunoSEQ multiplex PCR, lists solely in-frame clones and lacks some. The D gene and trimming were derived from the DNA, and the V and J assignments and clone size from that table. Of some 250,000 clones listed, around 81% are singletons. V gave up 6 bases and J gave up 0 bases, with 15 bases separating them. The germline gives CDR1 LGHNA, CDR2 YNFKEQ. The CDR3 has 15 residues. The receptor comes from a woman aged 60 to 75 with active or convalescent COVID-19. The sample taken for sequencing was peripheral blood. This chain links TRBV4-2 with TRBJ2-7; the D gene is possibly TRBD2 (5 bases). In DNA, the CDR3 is TGTGCCAGCAGTACCGGAGGCCTCGGCTCCTACGAGCAGTACTTC. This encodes CASSTGGLGSYEQYF.